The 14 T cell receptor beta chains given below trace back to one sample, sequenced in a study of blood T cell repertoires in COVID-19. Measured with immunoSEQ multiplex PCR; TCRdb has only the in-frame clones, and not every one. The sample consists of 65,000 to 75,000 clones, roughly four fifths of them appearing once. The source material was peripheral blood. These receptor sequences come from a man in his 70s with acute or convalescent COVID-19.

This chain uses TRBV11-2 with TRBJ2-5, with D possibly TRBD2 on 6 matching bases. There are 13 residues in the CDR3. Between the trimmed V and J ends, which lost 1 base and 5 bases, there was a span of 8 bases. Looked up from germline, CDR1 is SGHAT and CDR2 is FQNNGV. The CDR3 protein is CASSLGGGETQYF. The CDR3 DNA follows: TGTGCCAGCAGCTTAGGAGGAGGGGAGACCCAGTACTTC.

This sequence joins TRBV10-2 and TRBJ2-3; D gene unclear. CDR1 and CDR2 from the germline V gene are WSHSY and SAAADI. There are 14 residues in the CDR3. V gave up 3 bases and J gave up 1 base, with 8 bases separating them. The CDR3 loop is CASSEASGTDTQYF. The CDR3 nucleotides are TGCGCCAGCAGTGAAGCTAGTGGCACAGATACGCAGTATTTT.

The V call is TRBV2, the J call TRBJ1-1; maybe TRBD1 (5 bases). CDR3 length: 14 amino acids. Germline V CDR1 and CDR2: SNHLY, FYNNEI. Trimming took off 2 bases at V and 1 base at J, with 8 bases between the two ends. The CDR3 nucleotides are TGTGCCAGCAGTGAACTCAGGGAGAACACTGAAGCTTTCTTT. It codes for CASSELRENTEAFF.

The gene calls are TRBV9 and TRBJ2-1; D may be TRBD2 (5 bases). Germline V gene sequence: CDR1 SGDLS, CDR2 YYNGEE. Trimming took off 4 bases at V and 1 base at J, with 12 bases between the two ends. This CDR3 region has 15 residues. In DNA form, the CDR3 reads TGTGCCAGCAGCTTGGGCGGGCTGTCCTACAATGAGCAGTTCTTC. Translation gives CASSLGGLSYNEQFF.

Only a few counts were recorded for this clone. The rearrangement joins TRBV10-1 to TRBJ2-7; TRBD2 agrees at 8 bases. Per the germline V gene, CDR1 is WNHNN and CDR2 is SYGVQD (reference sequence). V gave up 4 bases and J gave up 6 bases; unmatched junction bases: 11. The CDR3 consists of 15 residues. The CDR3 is CASSASAGVGAEQYF. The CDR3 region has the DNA TGCGCCAGCAGTGCCTCAGCGGGAGTGGGGGCCGAGCAGTACTTC.

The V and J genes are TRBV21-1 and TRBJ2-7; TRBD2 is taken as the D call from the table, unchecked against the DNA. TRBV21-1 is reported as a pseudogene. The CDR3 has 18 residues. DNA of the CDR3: TGTGCCAGCAGCAAAGTACCGGGACTAGCGCCCCTCTCCTACGAGCAGTACTTC. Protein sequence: CASSKVPGLAPLSYEQYF.

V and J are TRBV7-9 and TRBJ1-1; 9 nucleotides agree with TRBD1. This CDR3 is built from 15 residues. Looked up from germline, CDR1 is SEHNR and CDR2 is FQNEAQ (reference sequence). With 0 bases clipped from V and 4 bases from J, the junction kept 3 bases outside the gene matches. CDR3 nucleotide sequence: TGTGCCAGCAGCTTAGCGGGGACAGGGATCACTGAAGCTTTCTTT. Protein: CASSLAGTGITEAFF.

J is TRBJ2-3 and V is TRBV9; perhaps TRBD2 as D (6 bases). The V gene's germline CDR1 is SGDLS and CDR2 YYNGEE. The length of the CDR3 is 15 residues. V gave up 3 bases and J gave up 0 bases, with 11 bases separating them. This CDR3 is CASSALASSTDTQYF. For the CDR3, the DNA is TGTGCCAGCAGCGCCCTAGCGAGTAGCACAGATACGCAGTATTTT.

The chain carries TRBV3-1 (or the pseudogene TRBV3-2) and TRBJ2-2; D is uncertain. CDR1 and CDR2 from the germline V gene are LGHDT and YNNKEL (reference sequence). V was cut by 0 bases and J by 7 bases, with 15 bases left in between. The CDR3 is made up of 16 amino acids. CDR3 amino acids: CASSQDLFTIFGELFF. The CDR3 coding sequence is TGTGCCAGCAGCCAAGATCTTTTTACTATTTTCGGGGAGCTGTTTTTT.

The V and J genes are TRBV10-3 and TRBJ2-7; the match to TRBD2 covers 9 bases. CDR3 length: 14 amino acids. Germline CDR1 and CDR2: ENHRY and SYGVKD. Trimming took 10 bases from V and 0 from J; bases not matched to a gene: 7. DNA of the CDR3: TGTGCCACCGGGGAGACTAGCGGCTCCTACGAGCAGTACTTC. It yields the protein CATGETSGSYEQYF.

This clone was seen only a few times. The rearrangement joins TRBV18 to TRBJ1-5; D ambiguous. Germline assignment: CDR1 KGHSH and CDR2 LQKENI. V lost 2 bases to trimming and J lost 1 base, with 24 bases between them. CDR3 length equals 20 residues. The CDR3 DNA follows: TGTGCCAGCTCACCAGATCCCCTAAGGACTATAAGAGGAAGCAATCAGCCCCAGCATTTT. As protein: CASSPDPLRTIRGSNQPQHF.

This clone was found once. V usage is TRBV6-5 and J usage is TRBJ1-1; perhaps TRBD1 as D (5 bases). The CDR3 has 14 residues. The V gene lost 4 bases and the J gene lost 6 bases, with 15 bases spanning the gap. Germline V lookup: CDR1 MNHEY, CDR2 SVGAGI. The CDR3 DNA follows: TGTGCCAGCAGTTGGGCCGATTCGGGGGCTGAAGCTTTCTTT. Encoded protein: CASSWADSGAEAFF.

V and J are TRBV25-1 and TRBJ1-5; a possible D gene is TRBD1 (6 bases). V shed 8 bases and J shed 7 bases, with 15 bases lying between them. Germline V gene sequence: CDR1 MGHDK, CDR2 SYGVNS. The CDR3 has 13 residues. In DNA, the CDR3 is TGTGCCAGCTCCACAGGGCTAGAGCAGCCCCAGCATTTT. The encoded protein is CASSTGLEQPQHF.

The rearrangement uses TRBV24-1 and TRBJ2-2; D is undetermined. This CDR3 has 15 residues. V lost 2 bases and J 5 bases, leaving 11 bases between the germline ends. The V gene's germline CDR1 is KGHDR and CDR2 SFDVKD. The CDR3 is CATSDSPPGTGELFF. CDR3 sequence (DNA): TGTGCCACCAGTGATTCCCCGCCCGGTACCGGGGAGCTGTTTTTT.